This TCR beta chain was found in a study of cytomegalovirus exposure and HLA in healthy donors. Findings of the study overall: Cytomegalovirus association was listed for 150 or so TCR beta chains. Later analysis revealed greater clonal expansion in HLA-associated TCR beta chains than in equally common others.

A word on this clone: Its target is not known.

The donors comprised healthy bone marrow donors. With 60 Vbeta and 13 Jbeta primers, the PCR was carried out. The method was immunoSEQ multiplex PCR; TCRdb's version includes in-frame clones alone and lacks a portion of them. The table has 110,000 or so clones, 60% to 80% seen once. CDR1 is SGHNT, CDR2 YYREEE, per germline (reference sequence). The V gene lost 2 bases and the J gene lost 5 bases, with 17 bases spanning the gap. This CDR3 contains 16 residues. Sequencing was carried out using PBMCs. This sequence originates from a man in his forties or fifties in good health and CMV-seropositive. This chain joins TRBV5-4 and TRBJ2-1, with D possibly matching TRBD2 (5 bases). CDR3 DNA: TGTGCCAGCAGCTTACCCGGGCGGGCCGGCCACAATGAGCAGTTCTTC. It codes for CASSLPGRAGHNEQFF. The whole variable domain, filled in from reference TRBV5-4 and TRBJ2-1, reads ETGVTQSPTHLIKTRGQQVTLRCSSQSGHNTVSWYQQALGQGPQFIFQYYREEENGRGNFPPRFSGLQFPNYSSELNVNALELDDSALYLCASSLPGRAGHNEQFFGPGTRLTVL.